This TCR beta chain was sequenced during a study of Graves' ophthalmopathy and Graves' hyperthyroidism. Regarding the study as a whole: The study's model predicted ophthalmopathy progression at about 68% sensitivity and about 72% specificity.

As concerns this clonotype: Its antigen is not known.

RNA transcripts were the template, and TCR beta CDR3 regions were amplified from them. HTBI primers primed a first-round RT-PCR, and a second-round multiplex PCR followed. TCRdb itself ran the multiplex PCR reads through MiXCR, one entry per CDR3 protein. Here the sample spans approximately 1.2 million distinct CDR3 sequences, 36% being singletons. The CDR3 totals 13 residues. V lost 2 bases, J lost 6 bases, and 11 bases lay in between. Germline CDR1 reads SGHTA; CDR2 reads FQGNSA. Sequenced sample: peripheral blood or thyroid tissue (not recorded which). The chain carries TRBV7-2 and TRBJ2-7, with TRBD1 as a possible D gene (6 bases). This TCR was sampled from an adult man with Graves' hyperthyroidism. The CDR3 loop reads CASSLYGGPEQYF. CDR3 DNA sequence: TGTGCCAGCAGCTTATATGGGGGCCCCGAGCAGTACTTC.